Listed below are T cell receptor beta chains from one sample, sequenced in a study of T cells after yellow fever vaccination. TCRdb re-analysed the 5' RACE reads in MiXCR, keeping a single row per CDR3 protein. The repertoire includes 300,000 to 400,000 distinct CDR3 sequences, 8.7% of them detected once, and around 17% sits in the top ten. Sequences were derived from PBMCs, sampled on the day of the first yellow fever vaccination. These receptors all stem from a man between 18 and 35 years old who received the YFV17D yellow fever vaccine. Each CDR3 is given with its conserved first and last residue. A D gene is named only where the DNA matches it firmly. Size is omitted from some rows. Given values are once, few, many or a class for expanded clones.

D: .
V: TRBV14
size: .
J: TRBJ2-5
CDR3: CASSQDIYVGGSQYF
DNA: TGTGCCAGCAGCCAAGATATATATGTCGGGGGCTCCCAGTACTTC

D: TRBD1
V: TRBV6-5
size: .
J: TRBJ1-2
CDR3: CASSYRGQGSNYGYTF
DNA: TGTGCCAGCAGTTACAGGGGACAGGGATCCAACTATGGCTACACCTTC

D: TRBD1
V: TRBV20-1
size: many
J: TRBJ1-1
CDR3: CSARQGGSVNTEAFF
DNA: TGCAGTGCTAGACAAGGGGGCAGTGTAAACACTGAAGCTTTCTTT

D: .
V: TRBV20-1
size: .
J: TRBJ1-6
CDR3: CSARGLANLYNSPLHF
DNA: TGCAGTGCTAGGGGGCTAGCAAACCTCTATAATTCACCCCTCCACTTT

D: TRBD1
V: TRBV12-3/TRBV12-4
size: few
J: TRBJ2-7
CDR3: CASSPDPTGTKQYF
DNA: TGTGCCAGCAGTCCCGACCCGACAGGGACGAAGCAGTACTTC

D: .
V: TRBV5-6
size: .
J: TRBJ2-7
CDR3: CASSLGHSPYEQYF
DNA: TGTGCCAGCAGCTTGGGGCACAGCCCCTACGAGCAGTACTTC

D: TRBD1
V: TRBV6-1
size: few
J: TRBJ2-7
CDR3: CASRTGTGSYEQYF
DNA: TGTGCCAGCAGAACCGGGACAGGGAGCTACGAGCAGTACTTC

D: .
V: TRBV5-8
size: .
J: TRBJ1-5
CDR3: CASSLKTPNQPQHF
DNA: TGTGCCAGCAGCTTGAAGACACCTAATCAGCCCCAGCATTTT

D: TRBD1
V: TRBV5-1
size: few
J: TRBJ2-2
CDR3: CASVLGPGTGRVANTGELFF
DNA: TGCGCCAGCGTCTTAGGGCCCGGGACAGGGAGAGTCGCGAACACCGGGGAGCTGTTTTTT

D: .
V: TRBV20-1
size: many
J: TRBJ2-5
CDR3: CSAKPHLGQTFQETQYF
DNA: TGCAGTGCTAAACCACACTTGGGACAAACTTTCCAAGAGACCCAGTACTTC

D: .
V: TRBV9
size: many
J: TRBJ2-6
CDR3: CASSPQAGGANVLTF
DNA: TGTGCCAGCAGCCCCCAGGCAGGCGGGGCCAACGTCCTGACTTTC

D: .
V: TRBV6-2/TRBV6-3
size: .
J: TRBJ2-1
CDR3: CASSTYLPGPFFNEQFF
DNA: TGTGCCAGCAGTACCTATTTACCGGGCCCATTTTTCAATGAGCAGTTCTTC

D: TRBD1
V: TRBV20-1
size: few
J: TRBJ1-4
CDR3: CSATDRVGEKLFF
DNA: TGCAGTGCTACGGACAGGGTGGGGGAAAAACTGTTTTTT

D: .
V: TRBV4-3
size: many
J: TRBJ2-2
CDR3: CASRDYTGELFF
DNA: TGCGCCAGCAGGGACTACACCGGGGAGCTGTTTTTT

D: .
V: TRBV6-5
size: .
J: TRBJ1-2
CDR3: CASSYGAGFGYGYTF
DNA: TGTGCCAGCAGTTACGGGGCAGGGTTCGGGTATGGCTACACCTTC

D: .
V: TRBV20-1
size: few
J: TRBJ1-2
CDR3: CSARDGRDSSSGYTF
DNA: .

D: .
V: TRBV6-5
size: many
J: TRBJ1-2
CDR3: CASFERVYGYTF
DNA: TGTGCCAGCTTTGAGCGCGTTTATGGCTACACCTTC

D: TRBD1
V: TRBV29-1
size: .
J: TRBJ1-1
CDR3: CSVDRTGGGTEAFF
DNA: TGCAGCGTTGACAGGACAGGGGGCGGCACTGAAGCTTTCTTT

D: .
V: TRBV28
size: few
J: TRBJ1-5
CDR3: CASSLGVGVDQPQHF
DNA: TGTGCCAGCAGTTTAGGAGTGGGAGTTGATCAGCCCCAGCATTTT

D: .
V: TRBV20-1
size: .
J: TRBJ1-3
CDR3: CSASNEGSGNTIYF
DNA: TGCAGTGCTAGCAATGAGGGCTCTGGAAACACCATATATTTT

D: .
V: TRBV7-9
size: many
J: TRBJ1-1
CDR3: CASRGGRDTEAFF
DNA: TGTGCCAGCAGGGGGGGTCGGGACACTGAAGCTTTCTTT

D: TRBD1
V: TRBV18
size: .
J: TRBJ1-2
CDR3: CASSPPPGQETYGYTF
DNA: TGTGCCAGCTCACCCCCGCCCGGACAGGAGACCTATGGCTACACCTTC

D: TRBD1
V: TRBV4-1
size: few
J: TRBJ1-5
CDR3: CASSLVPGTGINSNQPQHF
DNA: TGCGCCAGCAGCCTCGTTCCCGGGACAGGGATCAATAGCAATCAGCCCCAGCATTTT